This record looks at one T cell receptor beta chain sequence and its context. Which antigen it targets is not known. No much larger clonotype is one base removed from it; base qualities were not supplied. The data originate from a study of blood T cell repertoires in COVID-19 (dated by TCRdb to the early 2020s). The study in broad terms: Samples covering the acute and convalescent phases of COVID-19 were provided by collaborators in the United States, Italy and Spain. The prospective study material was composed of cDNA or gDNA derived from T cells, B-cell-depleted T cells, or PBMCs. Deeply sampled blood TCRbeta repertoires from subjects exposed to, actively infected with, or recovered from COVID-19 were included in the dataset. The repertoires were released in a freely available public database meant as a resource for research on the immune response to SARS-CoV-2. Samples were obtained from the ongoing ImmuneRACE study (first 160 participants) and from about 1,300 subjects provided by 6 global collaborators. Nearly every sample came with metadata listing a de-identified subject ID, COVID-19 status, age in years and sex. HLA class I and class II types, where available, came from metadata supplied by the sample provider rather than from assay-based typing. Beyond this particular receptor, the publication reports: The amount of clinical and demographic metadata varied by source and participant and was provided uncurated.

Participants in the prospective study were aged roughly 18 to 89 years, lived in about two dozen United States geographic areas, and enrolled through a virtual design. To assign participants to cohorts, the prospective study relied on clinical history that participants themselves reported in a screening survey and a study questionnaire. Recovered participants in ImmuneRACE Cohort 3 were defined by two consecutive negative NP/OP PCR tests, clearance by a healthcare professional, or resolution of symptoms. In the prospective study, whole blood, serum and a nasopharyngeal or oropharyngeal swab were collected from each participant by mobile phlebotomists. Additional blood draws and questionnaires over an approximately 2-month period could optionally be provided by prospective study participants. Before DNA extraction, prospective study blood samples were shipped either frozen or at room temperature.

TCRbeta CDR3 regions were amplified from genomic DNA using the immunoSEQ Assay, a bias-controlled multiplex PCR. As for the original processing: The number of nucleated cells in each sample was estimated by amplification of reference gene primers within the assay. To quantify the absolute abundance of each unique TCRbeta CDR3 rearrangement, sequence reads were collapsed and filtered. For each sample, productive Simpson clonality was calculated as the square root of Simpson's diversity index over productive rearrangements. TCRdb carries this immuneACCESS record with in-frame sequences only. Its versions omit some clonotypes, under half of them owing to an unresolved V gene in the studies checked, with the rest unexplained. V, J and clone size reflect that table, while D and trimming were determined from the DNA. This sample holds about 440,000 clones; 90% were observed only once. The top ten hold 0.55% to 0.75% of the sample.

The sample taken for sequencing was PBMCs or T cells enriched from blood (not recorded which). The clonotype originates from a man aged 18 to 30 who had recovered from COVID-19.

The base sequence is TGCAGCGTGTACTCTCCCACGGGTGGCTACACCTTC. Its protein is CSVYSPTGGYTF. Recombination joined TRBV29-1 with TRBJ1-2, with no confident D gene call. Reading from cysteine to phenylalanine, the CDR3 counts 12 amino acids. The retained sequence is limited to the CDR3, 36 bases, with the frame set at the first base. Based on the germline V gene, the CDR1 and CDR2 sequences are SQVTM and ANQGSEA. V drops 6 bases and J drops 7 bases, leaving 15 bases in between. The full variable domain, with segments outside the CDR3 supplied by the reference TRBV29-1 and TRBJ1-2 proteins, appears as SAVISQKPSRDICQRGTSLTIQCQVDSQVTMMFWYRQQPGQSLTLIATANQGSEATYESGFVIDKFPISRPNLTFSTLTVSNMSPEDSSIYLCSVYSPTGGYTFGSGTRLTVV.